The source of this T cell receptor beta chain is a study of shared clonotypes between healthy human individuals. The CDR3 has 16 residues. Germline CDR1 SGHRS, CDR2 YFSETQ. V shed 0 bases, J shed 3 bases, and the junction held 4 bases outside the gene matches. The data were produced by immunoSEQ multiplex PCR, yet TCRdb's version contains in-frame clones alone and is incomplete. The sample yields fewer than 650,000 clones, 60% to 85% seen once. Sequenced sample: PBMCs. The sequence derives from a woman aged 40 to 50 in good health. Some clones in this sample may be carry-over from other donors' samples. This chain uses TRBV5-1 with TRBJ2-7; TRBD2 matches at 12 bases. CDR3 loop: CASSLGLAGGNYEQYF. The CDR3 nucleotides are TGCGCCAGCAGCTTGGGCCTAGCGGGAGGGAACTACGAGCAGTACTTC.